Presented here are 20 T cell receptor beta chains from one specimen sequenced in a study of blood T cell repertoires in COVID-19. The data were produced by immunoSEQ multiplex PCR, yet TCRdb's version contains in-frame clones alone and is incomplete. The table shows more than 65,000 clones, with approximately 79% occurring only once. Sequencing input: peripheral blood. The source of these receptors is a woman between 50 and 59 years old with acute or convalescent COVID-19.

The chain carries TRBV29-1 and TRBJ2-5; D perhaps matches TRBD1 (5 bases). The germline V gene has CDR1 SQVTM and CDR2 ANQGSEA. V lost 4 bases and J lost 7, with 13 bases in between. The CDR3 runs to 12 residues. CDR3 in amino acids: CSVVVGQGTQYF. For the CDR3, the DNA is TGCAGCGTTGTAGTAGGGCAGGGGACCCAGTACTTC.

CDR3 sequence: CASSLDGLAGADTQYF. The CDR3 DNA is TGTGCCAGCAGCTTAGATGGACTAGCGGGAGCAGATACGCAGTATTTT. V and J are TRBV11-3 and TRBJ2-3; TRBD2 agrees at 13 bases. V was pared by 0 bases and J by 4 bases, with 1 base of the junction left unmatched. This CDR3 is built from 16 residues. Germline CDR1 is SGHNT and CDR2 is YENEEA.

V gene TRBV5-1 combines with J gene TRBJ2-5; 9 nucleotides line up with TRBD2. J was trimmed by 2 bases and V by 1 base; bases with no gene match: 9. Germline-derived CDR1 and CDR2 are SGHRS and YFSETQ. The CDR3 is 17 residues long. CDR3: CASSLWSSGAQQETQYF. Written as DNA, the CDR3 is TGCGCCAGCAGCTTGTGGTCTAGCGGGGCTCAGCAAGAGACCCAGTACTTC.

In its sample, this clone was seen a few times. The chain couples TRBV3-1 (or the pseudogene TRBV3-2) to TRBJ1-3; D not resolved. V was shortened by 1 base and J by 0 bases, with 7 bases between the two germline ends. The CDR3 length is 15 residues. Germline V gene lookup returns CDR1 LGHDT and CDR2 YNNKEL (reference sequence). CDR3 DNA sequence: TGTGCCAGCAGCCAAGGGGAGTTCTCTGGAAACACCATATATTTT. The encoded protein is CASSQGEFSGNTIYF.

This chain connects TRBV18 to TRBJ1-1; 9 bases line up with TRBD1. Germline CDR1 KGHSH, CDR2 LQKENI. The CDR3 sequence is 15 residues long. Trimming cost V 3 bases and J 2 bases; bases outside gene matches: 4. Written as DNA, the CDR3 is TGTGCCAGCTCACCCGGGACAGGGCTAAACACTGAAGCTTTCTTT. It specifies CASSPGTGLNTEAFF.

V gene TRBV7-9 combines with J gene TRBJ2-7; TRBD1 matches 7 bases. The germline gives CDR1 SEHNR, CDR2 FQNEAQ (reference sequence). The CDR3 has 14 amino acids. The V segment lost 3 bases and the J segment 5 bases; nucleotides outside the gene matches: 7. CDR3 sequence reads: CASSFRETGNEQYF. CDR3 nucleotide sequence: TGTGCCAGCAGCTTCCGAGAGACAGGGAACGAGCAGTACTTC.

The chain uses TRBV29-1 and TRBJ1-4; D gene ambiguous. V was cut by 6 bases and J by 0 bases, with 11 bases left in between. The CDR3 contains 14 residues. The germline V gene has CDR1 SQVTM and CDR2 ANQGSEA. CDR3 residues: CSVTVGATNEKLFF. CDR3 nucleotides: TGCAGCGTCACGGTGGGAGCAACTAATGAAAAACTGTTTTTT. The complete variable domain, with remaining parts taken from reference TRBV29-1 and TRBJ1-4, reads SAVISQKPSRDICQRGTSLTIQCQVDSQVTMMFWYRQQPGQSLTLIATANQGSEATYESGFVIDKFPISRPNLTFSTLTVSNMSPEDSSIYLCSVTVGATNEKLFFGSGTQLSVL.

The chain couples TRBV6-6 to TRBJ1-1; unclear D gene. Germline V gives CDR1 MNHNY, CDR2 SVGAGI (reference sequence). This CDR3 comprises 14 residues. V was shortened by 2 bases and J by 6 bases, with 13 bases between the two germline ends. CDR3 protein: CASSYPEEGAEAFF. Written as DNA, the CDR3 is TGTGCCAGCAGTTACCCCGAGGAGGGAGCTGAAGCTTTCTTT.

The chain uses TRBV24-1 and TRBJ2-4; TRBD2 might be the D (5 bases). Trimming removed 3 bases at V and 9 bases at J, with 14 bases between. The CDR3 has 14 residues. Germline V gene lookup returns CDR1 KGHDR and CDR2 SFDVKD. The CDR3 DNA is TGTGCCACCAGTGATAGTCGGGCGGGTAGCATTCAGTACTTC. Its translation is CATSDSRAGSIQYF.

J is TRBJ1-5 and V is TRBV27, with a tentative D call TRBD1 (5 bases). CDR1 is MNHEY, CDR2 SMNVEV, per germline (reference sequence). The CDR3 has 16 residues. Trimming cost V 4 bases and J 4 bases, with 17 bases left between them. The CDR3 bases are TGTGCCAGCAGTTCCTTGCTTGGGGCGGGAAATCAGCCCCAGCATTTT. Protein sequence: CASSSLLGAGNQPQHF.

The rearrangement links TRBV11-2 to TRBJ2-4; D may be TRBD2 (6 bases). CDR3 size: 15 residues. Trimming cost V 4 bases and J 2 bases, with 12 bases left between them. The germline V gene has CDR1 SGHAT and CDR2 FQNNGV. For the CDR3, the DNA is TGTGCCAGCAGCTACGGAGGGGTATCCAAAAACATTCAGTACTTC. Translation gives CASSYGGVSKNIQYF.

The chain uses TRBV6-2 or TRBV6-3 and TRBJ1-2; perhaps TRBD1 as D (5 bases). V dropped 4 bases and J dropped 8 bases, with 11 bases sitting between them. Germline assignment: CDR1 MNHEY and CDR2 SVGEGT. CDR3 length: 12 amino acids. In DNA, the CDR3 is TGTGCCAGCAGTTTTGGGACTCGCGGCTACACCTTC. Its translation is CASSFGTRGYTF.

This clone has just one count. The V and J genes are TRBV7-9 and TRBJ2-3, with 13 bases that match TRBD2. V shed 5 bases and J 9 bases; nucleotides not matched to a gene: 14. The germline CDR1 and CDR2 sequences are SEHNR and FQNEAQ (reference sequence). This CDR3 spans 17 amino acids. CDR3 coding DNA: TGTGCCAGCAGCGTCCGTGGGACTAGCGGGACCCGGGGGACGCAGTATTTT. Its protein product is CASSVRGTSGTRGTQYF. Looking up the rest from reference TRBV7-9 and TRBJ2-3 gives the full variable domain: DTGVSQNPRHKITKRGQNVTFRCDPISEHNRLYWYRQTLGQGPEFLTYFQNEAQLEKSRLLSDRFSAERPKGSFSTLEIQRTEQGDSAMYLCASSVRGTSGTRGTQYFGPGTRLTVL.

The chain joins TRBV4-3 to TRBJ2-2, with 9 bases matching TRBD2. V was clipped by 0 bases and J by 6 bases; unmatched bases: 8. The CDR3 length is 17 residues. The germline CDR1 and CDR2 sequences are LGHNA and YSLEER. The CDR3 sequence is CASSQEYGSGSPGELFF. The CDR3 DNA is TGCGCCAGCAGCCAAGAATACGGTAGCGGGAGTCCCGGGGAGCTGTTTTTT.

For the CDR3, the DNA is TGTGCCAGCAGCCAAAATAATTCACCCCTCCACTTT. It translates to CASSQNNSPLHF. The gene calls are TRBV7-2 and TRBJ1-6; no clear D. Trimming shortened V by 5 bases and J by 5 bases, and 4 bases separated the two germline ends. This CDR3 has 12 residues. CDR1 and CDR2 from the germline V gene are SGHTA and FQGNSA.

The CDR3: CASSLSMTVGGELFF. The CDR3 bases are TGTGCCAGCAGTTTATCGATGACAGTGGGCGGGGAGCTGTTTTTT. V usage is TRBV27 and J usage is TRBJ2-2, with a tentative D call TRBD1 (5 bases). Germline values: CDR1 MNHEY, CDR2 SMNVEV (reference sequence). V shed 0 bases and J shed 7 bases, with 12 bases lying between them. This CDR3 is 15 amino acids long.

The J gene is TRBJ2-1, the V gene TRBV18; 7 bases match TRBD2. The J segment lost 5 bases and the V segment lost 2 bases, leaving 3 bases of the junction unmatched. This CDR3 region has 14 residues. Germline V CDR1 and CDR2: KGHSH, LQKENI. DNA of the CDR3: TGTGCCAGCTCACCAGGGGGAGGGGACAATGAGCAGTTCTTC. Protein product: CASSPGGGDNEQFF.

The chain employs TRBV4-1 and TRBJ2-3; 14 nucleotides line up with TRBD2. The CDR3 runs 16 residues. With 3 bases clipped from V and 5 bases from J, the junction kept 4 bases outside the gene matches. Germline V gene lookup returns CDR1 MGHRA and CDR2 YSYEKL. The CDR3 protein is CASSQRLAGGGDTQYF. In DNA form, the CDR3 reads TGCGCCAGCAGCCAGCGACTAGCGGGGGGGGGAGATACGCAGTATTTT.

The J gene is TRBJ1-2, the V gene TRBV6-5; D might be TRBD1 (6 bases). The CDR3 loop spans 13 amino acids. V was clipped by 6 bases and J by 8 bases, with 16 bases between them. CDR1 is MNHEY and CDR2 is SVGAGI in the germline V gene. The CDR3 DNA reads TGTGCCAGCAGCCTATTACAGGGTGGAGGCTACACCTTC. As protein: CASSLLQGGGYTF.

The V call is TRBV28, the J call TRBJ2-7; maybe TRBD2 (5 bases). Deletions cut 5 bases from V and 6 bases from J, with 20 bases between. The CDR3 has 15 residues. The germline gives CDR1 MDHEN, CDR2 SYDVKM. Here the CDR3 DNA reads TGTGCCAGCAGTCCCGAGGGCGCGAGGGTCACCGAGCAGTACTTC. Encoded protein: CASSPEGARVTEQYF.